This T cell receptor beta chain originates from a study of blood T cell repertoires in COVID-19. The overall study: The study drew acute and convalescent COVID-19 samples from the United States, Italy and Spain. T cells, B-cell-depleted T cells, or PBMCs supplied cDNA or gDNA.

This clone was counted a single time. Per germline, CDR1 SGHRS and CDR2 YFSETQ. The CDR3 runs to 14 residues. Trimming cost V 0 bases and J 4 bases; bases outside gene matches: 3. Original analysis: Counts of nucleated cells, estimated from reference gene primer amplification, were obtained. Some clones are missing from TCRdb's copy, which holds only in-frame ones; the method was immunoSEQ multiplex PCR. The DNA was the basis for D and trimming; V, J and clone size are from that table. The sample holds approximately 160,000 clones, roughly 90% seen once. Sequenced input: peripheral blood. This chain joins TRBV5-1 and TRBJ2-7; 8 positions agree with TRBD2. This TCR was recovered from a man between 60 and 70 years old with active or convalescent COVID-19. The CDR3 DNA reads TGCGCCAGCAGCTTGGATAGCGGGGTATACGAGCAGTACTTC. This sequence encodes CASSLDSGVYEQYF.